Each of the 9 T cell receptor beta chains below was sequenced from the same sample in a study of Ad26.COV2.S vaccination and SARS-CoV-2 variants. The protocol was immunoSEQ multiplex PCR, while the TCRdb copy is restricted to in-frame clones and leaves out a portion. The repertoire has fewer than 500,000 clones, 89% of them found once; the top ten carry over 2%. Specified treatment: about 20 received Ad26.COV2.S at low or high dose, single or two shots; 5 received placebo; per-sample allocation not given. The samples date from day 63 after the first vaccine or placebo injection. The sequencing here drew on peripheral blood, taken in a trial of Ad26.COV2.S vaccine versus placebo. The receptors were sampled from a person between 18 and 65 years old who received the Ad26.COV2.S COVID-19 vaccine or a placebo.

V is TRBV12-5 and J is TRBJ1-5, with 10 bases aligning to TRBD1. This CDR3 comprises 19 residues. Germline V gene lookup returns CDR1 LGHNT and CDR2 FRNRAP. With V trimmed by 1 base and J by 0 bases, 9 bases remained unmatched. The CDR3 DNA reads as TGTGCTAGTGGTTTGGGGGACAGGGGACTGCTCTATAGCAATCAGCCCCAGCATTTT. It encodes CASGLGDRGLLYSNQPQHF.

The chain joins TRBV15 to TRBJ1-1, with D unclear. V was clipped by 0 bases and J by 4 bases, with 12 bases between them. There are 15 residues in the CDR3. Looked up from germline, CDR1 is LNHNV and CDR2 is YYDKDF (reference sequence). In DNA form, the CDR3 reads TGTGCCACCAGCAGAGATGGAAGGGTGGGCACTGAAGCTTTCTTT. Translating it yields CATSRDGRVGTEAFF.

CDR3 in amino acids: CASTPGGQETQYF. The CDR3 bases are TGCGCCAGCACCCCGGGGGGCCAAGAGACCCAGTACTTC. The V gene is TRBV5-1, the J gene TRBJ2-5; 7 nucleotides line up with TRBD2. V shed 6 bases and J 1 base; nucleotides not matched to a gene: 3. CDR3 size: 13 residues. CDR1 and CDR2 from the germline V gene are SGHRS and YFSETQ.

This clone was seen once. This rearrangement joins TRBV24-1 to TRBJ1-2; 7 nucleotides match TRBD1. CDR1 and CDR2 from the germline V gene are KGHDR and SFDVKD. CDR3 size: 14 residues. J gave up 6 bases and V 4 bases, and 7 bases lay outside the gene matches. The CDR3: CATSDPSGGDGYTF. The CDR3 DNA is TGTGCCACCAGTGACCCCTCAGGGGGGGATGGCTACACCTTC.

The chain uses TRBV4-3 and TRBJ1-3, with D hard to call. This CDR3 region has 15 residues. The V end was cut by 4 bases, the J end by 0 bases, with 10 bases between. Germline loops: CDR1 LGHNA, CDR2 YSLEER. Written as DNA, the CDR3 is TGCGCCAGCAGCCGAACCGGTTTCTCTGGAAACACCATATATTTT. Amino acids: CASSRTGFSGNTIYF.

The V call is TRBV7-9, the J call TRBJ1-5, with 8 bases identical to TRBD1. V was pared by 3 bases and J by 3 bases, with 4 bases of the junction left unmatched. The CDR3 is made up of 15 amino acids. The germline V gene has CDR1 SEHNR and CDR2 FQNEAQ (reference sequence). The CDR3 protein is CASSLGGQVNQPQHF. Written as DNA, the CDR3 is TGTGCCAGCAGCTTGGGGGGACAGGTCAATCAGCCCCAGCATTTT.

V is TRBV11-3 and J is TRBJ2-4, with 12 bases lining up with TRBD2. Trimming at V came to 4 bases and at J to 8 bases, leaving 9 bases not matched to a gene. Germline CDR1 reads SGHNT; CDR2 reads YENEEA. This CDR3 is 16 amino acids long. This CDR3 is CASSSLTSGRRDIQYF. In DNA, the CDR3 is TGTGCCAGCAGCTCACTTACTAGCGGGAGGAGGGACATTCAGTACTTC.

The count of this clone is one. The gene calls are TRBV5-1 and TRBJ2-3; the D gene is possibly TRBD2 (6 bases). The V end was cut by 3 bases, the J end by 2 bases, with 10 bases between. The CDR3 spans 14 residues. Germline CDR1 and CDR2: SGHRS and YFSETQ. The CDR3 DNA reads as TGCGCCAGCAGCTCGGGGGACCCCACAGATACGCAGTATTTT. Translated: CASSSGDPTDTQYF.

The CDR3 spells CASSQEGLRSPLHF. The CDR3, as DNA: TGTGCCAGCAGCCAAGAGGGTTTACGTTCACCCCTCCACTTT. The V and J genes are TRBV3-1 (or the pseudogene TRBV3-2) and TRBJ1-6; no clear D gene. CDR1 LGHDT and CDR2 YNNKEL come from the germline V gene (reference sequence). The CDR3 loop spans 14 amino acids. Trimming shortened V by 0 bases and J by 9 bases, and 9 bases separated the two germline ends.